This T cell receptor (beta chain) was recorded in a study of T cells in localized non-small cell lung cancer. CDR1 is SGDLS and CDR2 is YYNGEE in the germline V gene. CDR3 length equals 14 residues. V lost 0 bases and J lost 5, with 11 bases in between. For this clone: Its specificity is unknown.

Study-wide results and caveats: Highest T cell clonality was seen in uninvolved adjacent lung, surpassing that measured in tumor.

TCRdb's copy holds only in-frame clones and misses some; the assay was immunoSEQ multiplex PCR. Here the sample spans about 33,000 clones, roughly 88% being singletons. Sequencing was performed on peripheral blood, taken before any cancer treatment. This receptor was identified in a man aged 35 to 69 with stage I lung adenocarcinoma. V usage is TRBV9 and J usage is TRBJ1-2; D remains ambiguous. DNA of the CDR3: TGTGCCAGCAGCGTAGCGGTTGGGGATTATGGCTACACCTTC. This sequence encodes CASSVAVGDYGYTF. Full variable domain (rest looked up from reference TRBV9 and TRBJ1-2): DSGVTQTPKHLITATGQRVTLRCSPRSGDLSVYWYQQSLDQGLQFLIQYYNGEERAKGNILERFSAQQFPDLHSELNLSSLELGDSALYFCASSVAVGDYGYTFGSGTRLTVV.